This T cell receptor beta chain was captured in a study of graft-versus-host responses after intestinal transplantation. As for the study in general: Isolated intestinal, liver-intestinal, or multivisceral transplants were what recipients had. Recipients were all induced with anti-thymocyte globulin, then given tacrolimus and steroids for roughly three years.

With respect to this clone: Its antigen is still unknown.

Study-wide points: GvH clones turned up in recipient marrow; some had shown up first in ileum or blood. HvG clone declines early post-transplant were associated with peak circulating GvH levels.

Only in-frame clones appear in the TCRdb table, and some are missing; sequencing was by immunoSEQ multiplex PCR. This table has 20,000 or so clones, around 90% appearing once. The V and J ends lost 2 bases and 8 bases respectively, with 12 bases between them. Germline CDR1 SQVTM, CDR2 ANQGSEA. The length of the CDR3 is 12 residues. The chain employs TRBV29-1 and TRBJ1-2, with D possibly TRBD1 on 6 matching bases. This TCR came from a human patient who received an intestinal transplant, so some T cells may come from the graft donor. The sequences come from PBMCs, collected approximately 56 weeks after transplant. This CDR3 reads CSVESRGKGYTF. In nucleotides, the CDR3 is TGCAGCGTTGAAAGCAGGGGTAAGGGCTACACCTTC.